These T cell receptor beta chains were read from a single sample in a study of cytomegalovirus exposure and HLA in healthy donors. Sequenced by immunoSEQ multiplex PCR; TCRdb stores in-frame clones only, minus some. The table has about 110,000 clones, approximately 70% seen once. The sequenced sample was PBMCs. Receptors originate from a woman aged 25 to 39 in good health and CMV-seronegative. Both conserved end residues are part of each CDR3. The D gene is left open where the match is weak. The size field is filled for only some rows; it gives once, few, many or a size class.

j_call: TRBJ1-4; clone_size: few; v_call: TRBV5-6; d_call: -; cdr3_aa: CASTSGEKLFF; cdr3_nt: TGTGCCAGCACCTCGGGGGAAAAACTGTTTTTT
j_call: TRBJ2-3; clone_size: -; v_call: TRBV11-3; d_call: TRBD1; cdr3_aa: CASSLGTGGDTQYF; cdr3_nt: TGTGCCAGCAGCCTCGGGACAGGGGGAGATACGCAGTATTTT
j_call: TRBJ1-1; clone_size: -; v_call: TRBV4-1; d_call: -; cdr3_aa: CASSLERSLNTEAFF; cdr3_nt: TGCGCCAGCAGCCTCGAGCGCAGTTTGAACACTGAAGCTTTCTTT
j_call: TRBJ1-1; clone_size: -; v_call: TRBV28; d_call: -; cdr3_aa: CASSILEVPEAFF; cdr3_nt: TGTGCCAGCAGCATACTCGAAGTACCGGAAGCTTTCTTT
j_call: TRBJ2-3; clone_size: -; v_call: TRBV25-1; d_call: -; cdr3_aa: CASSELRLGRTDTQYF; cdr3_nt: TGTGCCAGCAGTGAATTGAGACTAGGAAGGACAGATACGCAGTATTTT
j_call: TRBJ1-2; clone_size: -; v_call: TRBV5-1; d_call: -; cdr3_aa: CASSFGSYTNYGYTF; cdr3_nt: TGCGCCAGCAGCTTCGGATCTTATACGAACTATGGTTACACCTTC
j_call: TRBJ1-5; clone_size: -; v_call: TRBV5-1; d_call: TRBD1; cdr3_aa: CASSLGTEGQPQHF; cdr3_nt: TGCGCCAGCAGCCTCGGGACAGAAGGTCAGCCCCAGCATTTT
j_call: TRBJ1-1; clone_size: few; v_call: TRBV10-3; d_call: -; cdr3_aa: CAISESGGTNTEAFF; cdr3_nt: TGTGCCATCAGTGAGTCTGGGGGGACGAACACTGAAGCTTTCTTT
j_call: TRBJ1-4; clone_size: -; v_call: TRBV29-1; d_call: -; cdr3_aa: CSVVGMGELFF; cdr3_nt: TGCAGCGTTGTCGGGATGGGAGAACTGTTTTTT
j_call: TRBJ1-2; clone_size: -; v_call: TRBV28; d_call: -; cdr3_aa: CASSLGGYGYTF; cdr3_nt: TGTGCCAGCAGCCTAGGAGGGTATGGCTACACCTTC
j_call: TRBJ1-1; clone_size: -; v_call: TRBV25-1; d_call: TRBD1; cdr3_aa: CASSELGTGDVATEAFF; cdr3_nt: TGTGCCAGCAGTGAATTGGGGACAGGGGATGTGGCCACTGAAGCTTTCTTT
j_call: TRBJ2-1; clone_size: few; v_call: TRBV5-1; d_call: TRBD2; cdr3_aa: CASSPGGLAGSDEQFF; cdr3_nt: TGCGCCAGCAGCCCCGGGGGACTAGCGGGGTCGGATGAGCAGTTCTTC
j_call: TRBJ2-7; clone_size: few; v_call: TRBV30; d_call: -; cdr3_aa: CAWVVAYEQYF; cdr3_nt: TGTGCCTGGGTCGTAGCCTACGAGCAGTACTTC
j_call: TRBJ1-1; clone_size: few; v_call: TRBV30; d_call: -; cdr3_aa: CAWATGNTEAFF; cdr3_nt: TGTGCCTGGGCGACAGGGAACACTGAAGCTTTCTTT
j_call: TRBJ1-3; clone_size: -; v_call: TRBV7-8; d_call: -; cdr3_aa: CASTPRRQGGNTIYF; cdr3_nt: TGTGCCAGCACCCCCCGGAGGCAGGGAGGGAACACCATATATTTT
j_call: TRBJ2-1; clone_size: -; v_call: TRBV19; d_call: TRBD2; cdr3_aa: CASSIAGTSSYNEQFF; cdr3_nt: TGTGCCAGTAGTATAGCCGGGACTAGTAGTTACAATGAGCAGTTCTTC
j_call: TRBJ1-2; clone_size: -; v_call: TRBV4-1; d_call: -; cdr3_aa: CASSQEDTTNYGYTF; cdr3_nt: TGCGCCAGCAGCCAAGAAGACACCACTAACTATGGCTACACCTTC
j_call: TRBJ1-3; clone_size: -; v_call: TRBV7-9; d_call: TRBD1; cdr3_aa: CASSSKGQGRHTIYF; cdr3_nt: TGTGCCAGCAGCTCGAAGGGACAGGGTCGACACACCATATATTTT
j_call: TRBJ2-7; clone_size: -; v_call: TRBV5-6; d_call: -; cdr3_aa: CASSPRLNWIEQYF; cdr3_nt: TGTGCCAGCAGCCCGCGACTGAACTGGATCGAGCAGTACTTC
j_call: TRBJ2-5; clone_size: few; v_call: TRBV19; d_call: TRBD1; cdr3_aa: CASSIGQGARETQYF; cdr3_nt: TGTGCCAGTAGTATTGGGCAGGGGGCGCGGGAGACCCAGTACTTC
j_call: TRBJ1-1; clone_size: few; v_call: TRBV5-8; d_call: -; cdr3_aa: CASSLALGDYKLAFF; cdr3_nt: TGTGCCAGCAGCCTGGCCCTTGGGGACTACAAGTTAGCTTTCTTT
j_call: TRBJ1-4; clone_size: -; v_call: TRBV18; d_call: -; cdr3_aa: CASSPRTATNEKLFF; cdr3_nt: TGTGCCAGCTCACCGCGGACTGCAACTAATGAAAAACTGTTTTTT
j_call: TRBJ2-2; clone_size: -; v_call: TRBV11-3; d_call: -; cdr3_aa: CASSPPDFTGELFF; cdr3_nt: TGTGCCAGCAGCCCGCCGGACTTCACCGGGGAGCTGTTTTTT
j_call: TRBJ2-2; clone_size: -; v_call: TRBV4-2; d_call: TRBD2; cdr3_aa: CASSQPGTSGSRGELFF; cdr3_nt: TGTGCCAGCAGCCAACCCGGGACTAGCGGGAGTCGGGGGGAGCTGTTTTTT
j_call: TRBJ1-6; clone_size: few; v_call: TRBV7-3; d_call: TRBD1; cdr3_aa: CASSGGQTNSPLHF; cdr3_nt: TGTGCCAGCAGCGGGGGACAGACTAATTCACCCCTCCACTTT
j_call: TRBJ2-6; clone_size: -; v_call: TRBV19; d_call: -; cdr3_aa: CASSIDHLSAGANVLTF; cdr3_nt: TGTGCCAGTAGTATAGATCATCTCAGCGCTGGGGCCAACGTCCTGACTTTC
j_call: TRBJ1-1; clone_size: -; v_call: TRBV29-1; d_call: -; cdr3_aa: CSVESYRRGNTEAFF; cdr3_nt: TGCAGCGTTGAAAGTTATCGACGGGGAAACACTGAAGCTTTCTTT
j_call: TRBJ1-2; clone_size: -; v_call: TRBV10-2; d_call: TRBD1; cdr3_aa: CASSEPTDRERGYTF; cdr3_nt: TGCGCCAGCAGTGAGCCGACGGACAGGGAGAGGGGCTACACCTTC